The text below deals with one T cell receptor beta chain. Measured with immunoSEQ multiplex PCR; TCRdb has only the in-frame clones, and not every one. The table records under 75,000 clones, approximately 91% of them present only once. From germline, CDR1 is SEHNR and CDR2 FQNEAQ (reference sequence). This CDR3 is 15 amino acids long. The germline V and J ends were trimmed by 6 bases and 0 bases, with 14 bases remaining between them. The data were taken from a study of T cell changes during pregnancy in multiple sclerosis. The chain combines TRBV7-9 with TRBJ1-1, with a possible D match to TRBD1 (5 bases). This TCR was recovered from a female donor with multiple sclerosis, enrolled in a pregnancy study. The sequenced sample was peripheral blood, obtained in the first trimester of pregnancy. In DNA, the CDR3 is TGTGCCAGCAGACCGCCGACAGTTATGAACACTGAAGCTTTCTTT. This sequence encodes CASRPPTVMNTEAFF.